These 28 T cell receptor beta chains came from one sample sequenced in a study of human T cells and chemical hapten exposure. Time point here: patch test 2, 6 weeks after DPC sensitization. Treatment specified: therapeutic diphenylcyclopropenone sensitization with weekly scalp DPC. TCRdb reprocessed the RACE reads with MiXCR, giving one entry per CDR3 protein. This table holds some 350,000 distinct CDR3 sequences, about 6.3% found once. The starting material was whole blood, obtained in connection with sensitization to the hapten diphenylcyclopropenone (DPC). All receptors derive from a woman aged 18 to 35 with alopecia areata. Some clones in this sample may be carry-over from other donors' samples.

CDR3 amino acids: CASSGQGEQFF. CDR3 nucleotides: TGTGCCAGCAGTGGCCAGGGTGAGCAGTTCTTC. The chain couples TRBV2 to TRBJ2-1; a weak D match, TRBD1 (5 bases). The CDR3 is 11 amino acids. CDR1 and CDR2 (germline): SNHLY, FYNNEI. V was pared by 4 bases and J by 9 bases, with 7 bases between. The full variable domain, in which reference TRBV2 and TRBJ2-1 provide the parts outside the CDR3, is EPEVTQTPSHQVTQMGQEVILRCVPISNHLYFYWYRQILGQKVEFLVSFYNNEISEKSEIFDDQFSVERPDGSNFTLKIRSTKLEDSAMYFCASSGQGEQFFGPGTRLTVL.

This chain joins TRBV18 and TRBJ2-2; D remains ambiguous. The CDR3 has 13 residues. Trimming shortened V by 4 bases and J by 7 bases, and 10 bases separated the two germline ends. Germline V CDR1 and CDR2: KGHSH, LQKENI. The chain's CDR3 is CASSLPGGGELFF. CDR3 bases: TGTGCCAGCTCACTCCCAGGCGGCGGGGAGCTGTTTTTT.

This clonotype was seen a handful of times. V gene TRBV21-1 combines with J gene TRBJ1-5; the table's TRBD1 call for D was not verified on the DNA. TRBV21-1 is noted as a pseudogene. The CDR3 spans 16 residues. CDR3: CARPENGTDRNQPQHF. DNA for the CDR3: TGTGCCAGACCCGAGAACGGGACAGATCGCAATCAGCCCCAGCATTTT.

The chain couples TRBV7-9 to TRBJ1-1, with a tentative D call TRBD1 (6 bases). The CDR3 length is 17 residues. V gave up 6 bases and J gave up 0 bases, with 20 bases separating them. The germline V gene encodes CDR1 SEHNR and CDR2 FQNEAQ (reference sequence). CDR3 amino acids: CASSSNRDGEMNTEAFF. DNA of the CDR3: TGTGCCAGCAGTTCAAACAGGGACGGAGAAATGAACACTGAAGCTTTCTTT.

This clonotype was recorded a few times. V gene TRBV18 combines with J gene TRBJ1-3; 9 nucleotides agree with TRBD1. After removal of 5 bases from V and 7 bases from J, the junction contained 6 bases not matched to a gene. The CDR3 is 14 amino acids. Germline V CDR1 and CDR2: KGHSH, LQKENI. The CDR3 reads CASSSQGARNTIYF. DNA for the CDR3: TGTGCCAGCTCATCACAGGGGGCTCGCAACACCATATATTTT.

This chain connects TRBV20-1 to TRBJ2-5, with D perhaps TRBD2 (6 bases). V lost 5 bases, J lost 3 bases, and 19 bases lay in between. CDR3 length equals 15 residues. CDR1 is DFQATT, CDR2 SNEGSKA, per germline (reference sequence). CDR3 DNA: TGCAGTGCTCCGATTAAGACTAGTCGGGAAGAGACCCAGTACTTC. It encodes CSAPIKTSREETQYF.

The genes are TRBV12-3 or TRBV12-4 and TRBJ2-1, with a tentative D call TRBD2 (6 bases). This CDR3 spans 14 amino acids. The V end was cut by 2 bases, the J end by 9 bases, with 14 bases between. The CDR3 DNA follows: TGTGCCAGCAGTTTACGGACGGGAGTCGGTGAGCAGTTCTTC. It specifies CASSLRTGVGEQFF.

The chain employs TRBV7-6 and TRBJ2-2; no clear D gene. CDR1 is SGHVS, CDR2 FNYEAQ, per germline. The V end lost 0 bases, the J end lost 2 bases, and 7 bases lay between the germline ends. The CDR3 length is 15 residues. The CDR3 region has the DNA TGTGCCAGCAGCTTAGCGGCAGTTAACACCGGGGAGCTGTTTTTT. It specifies CASSLAAVNTGELFF.

Here the CDR3 DNA reads TGCGCCAGCAGCCAAGATTGGGGTCGGGGATGGAGCACAGATACGCAGTATTTT. As protein: CASSQDWGRGWSTDTQYF. This chain joins TRBV4-3 and TRBJ2-3, with a weak D call TRBD2 (5 bases). V gave up 0 bases and J gave up 0 bases, with 16 bases separating them. This CDR3 is built from 18 residues. Germline V gene lookup returns CDR1 LGHNA and CDR2 YSLEER.

This clonotype was observed a few times. V and J are TRBV20-1 and TRBJ2-1; D possibly corresponds to TRBD1 (5 bases). This CDR3 region has 13 residues. The germline CDR1 and CDR2 sequences are DFQATT and SNEGSKA (reference sequence). V lost 4 bases and J 3 bases, leaving 10 bases between the germline ends. The CDR3 nucleotides read TGCAGTGCTACCGAACAGGTCTACAATGAGCAGTTCTTC. Protein product: CSATEQVYNEQFF.

In its sample, this clonotype was seen a few times. The chain links TRBV12-3 or TRBV12-4 to TRBJ2-4, with 10 bases aligning to TRBD2. V shed 5 bases, J shed 4 bases, and the junction held 8 bases outside the gene matches. The CDR3 has 16 residues. The CDR3 here is CASSPYATSGKNIQYF. CDR3 DNA: TGTGCCAGCAGTCCTTACGCGACTAGCGGGAAAAACATTCAGTACTTC.

This clonotype was counted at least ten times. The chain uses TRBV6-1 and TRBJ1-6, with TRBD1 matching 12 bases. From germline, CDR1 is MNHNS and CDR2 SASEGT. The CDR3 has 19 residues. V shed 5 bases, J shed 7 bases, and the junction held 15 bases outside the gene matches. The DNA of the CDR3 is TGTGCCAGCAGTCCTCATGGGACAGGGGGCGCCGACACCAATTCACCCCTCCACTTT. Its protein product is CASSPHGTGGADTNSPLHF.

The J gene is TRBJ2-1, the V gene TRBV12-3 or TRBV12-4, with D perhaps matching TRBD2 (6 bases). The V end was cut by 8 bases, the J end by 6 bases, with 20 bases between. The CDR3 is 15 residues long. This CDR3 reads CASRPALGGANEQFF. The CDR3 bases are TGTGCCAGCCGCCCGGCCCTCGGAGGGGCCAATGAGCAGTTCTTC.

This clonotype showed up many times. The chain is built from TRBV6-5 and TRBJ1-1; D is possibly TRBD1 (5 bases). The CDR3 sequence is 13 residues long. Germline V CDR1 and CDR2: MNHEY, SVGAGI. V lost 4 bases and J lost 5, with 11 bases in between. The CDR3 DNA reads as TGTGCCAGCAGTTTCTCGGAGGGGACTGAAGCTTTCTTT. Protein product: CASSFSEGTEAFF.

The chain employs TRBV4-2 and TRBJ2-7, with 8 positions matching TRBD1. CDR3 size: 14 residues. The germline V gene encodes CDR1 LGHNA and CDR2 YNFKEQ. V dropped 5 bases and J dropped 3; count of bases not matched to a gene: 6. In nucleotides, the CDR3 is TGTGCCAGCAGCAAGAGGGACAGGAGCTACGAGCAGTACTTC. Its translation is CASSKRDRSYEQYF.

This clonotype was seen ten or more times. The CDR3 DNA sequence: TGTGCCAGCTCACCAGAAAGAGCTAACTATGGCTACACCTTC. As protein: CASSPERANYGYTF. The J gene is TRBJ1-2, the V gene TRBV18, with D unclear. Germline V gene data show CDR1 as KGHSH and CDR2 as LQKENI. The V and J ends lost 2 bases and 0 bases respectively, with 7 bases between them. There are 14 residues in the CDR3.

In its sample, this clonotype was seen many times. The chain uses TRBV7-9 and TRBJ1-2; no definite D call. Trimming shortened V by 3 bases and J by 0 bases, and 11 bases separated the two germline ends. The CDR3 length is 15 residues. Germline V gene lookup returns CDR1 SEHNR and CDR2 FQNEAQ (reference sequence). The CDR3 spells CASSFARISNYGYTF. The CDR3 DNA follows: TGTGCCAGCAGCTTCGCCAGGATCTCTAACTATGGCTACACCTTC.

This clonotype was counted ten times or more. The CDR3 sequence is CASSEGLAGGPSTQYF. CDR3 DNA sequence: TGTGCCAGCAGTGAAGGACTAGCGGGGGGACCTAGCACGCAGTATTTT. This sequence joins TRBV6-4 and TRBJ2-3, with 14 bases that match TRBD2. The CDR3 is 16 residues long. Germline V lookup: CDR1 MRHNA, CDR2 SNTAGT. V was clipped by 3 bases and J by 9 bases; unmatched bases: 8.

The chain employs TRBV12-3 or TRBV12-4 and TRBJ2-1, with unresolved D. This CDR3 region has 13 residues. Trimming stripped 4 bases from V and 8 bases from J, with 12 bases between. The DNA of the CDR3 is TGTGCCAGCAGTTATGTCCCACGCTATGAGCAGTTCTTC. This translates into CASSYVPRYEQFF.

This clonotype was found many times. The V call is TRBV19, the J call TRBJ1-1; D is unclear. This CDR3 region has 10 residues. Germline loops: CDR1 LNHDA, CDR2 SQIVND (reference sequence). Between the trimmed V and J ends, which lost 10 bases and 7 bases, there was a span of 10 bases. DNA of the CDR3: TGTGCCACGTGGGAAATTGAAGCTTTCTTT. It codes for CATWEIEAFF.

This clonotype was counted only a few times. V gene TRBV6-5 combines with J gene TRBJ2-5, with D perhaps being TRBD1 or TRBD2 (6 bases each). Germline V CDR1 and CDR2: MNHEY, SVGAGI. The CDR3 runs 14 residues. The V gene lost 7 bases and the J gene lost 3 bases, with 15 bases spanning the gap. Written as DNA, the CDR3 is TGTGCCAGCACCCTCCCGGGGGCCGAAGAGACCCAGTACTTC. Its translation: CASTLPGAEETQYF.

This clonotype was counted many times. The chain combines TRBV29-1 with TRBJ1-2; 7 bases line up with TRBD1. The germline gives CDR1 SQVTM, CDR2 ANQGSEA. The CDR3 consists of 13 residues. J gave up 10 bases and V 7 bases, and 15 bases lay outside the gene matches. The CDR3 DNA is TGCAGCGGTATAACCGGGACAGCGGGCCACTACACCTTC. It is translated as CSGITGTAGHYTF.

For the CDR3, the DNA is TGTGCCAGCAGCATAGGGACTAGCGGGGGGATAAACAATGAGCAGTTCTTC. Translated, it gives CASSIGTSGGINNEQFF. The chain couples TRBV9 to TRBJ2-1; 15 bases line up with TRBD2. V was pared by 4 bases and J by 5 bases, with 7 bases of the junction left unmatched. CDR3 length: 17 residues. Germline CDR1 SGDLS, CDR2 YYNGEE.

This chain links TRBV4-3 with TRBJ2-7; D is unresolved. Between the trimmed V and J ends, which lost 8 bases and 3 bases, there was a span of 17 bases. Germline CDR1 and CDR2: LGHNA and YSLEER. The CDR3 runs to 14 residues. In nucleotides, the CDR3 is TGCGCCAGCTGGGCGCGGCTTTGGAACTACGAGCAGTACTTC. This gives the protein CASWARLWNYEQYF.

The chain couples TRBV6-5 to TRBJ2-1; 13 bases are shared with TRBD2. The trim removed 0 bases at V and 7 bases at J, leaving 6 bases unmatched. The CDR3 runs to 17 residues. Germline CDR1 reads MNHEY; CDR2 reads SVGAGI. The CDR3 region is CASSYSTSGGALNEQFF. The CDR3 DNA follows: TGTGCCAGCAGTTACTCCACTAGCGGGGGGGCCTTGAATGAGCAGTTCTTC.

The J gene is TRBJ2-3, the V gene TRBV12-5; 8 bases are a match to TRBD2. From germline, CDR1 is LGHNT and CDR2 FRNRAP. The CDR3 covers 15 residues. V was pared by 3 bases and J by 3 bases, with 5 bases of the junction left unmatched. The CDR3 here is CASGFGTSLTDTQYF. The DNA for the CDR3 is TGTGCTAGTGGTTTTGGGACTAGTCTTACAGATACGCAGTATTTT.

This rearrangement joins TRBV18 to TRBJ2-6; D ambiguous. Between the trimmed V and J ends, which lost 3 bases and 1 base, there was a span of 7 bases. The CDR3 has 15 amino acids. The germline CDR1 and CDR2 sequences are KGHSH and LQKENI. CDR3 bases: TGTGCCAGCTCACCGGCAGCTTCTGGGGCCAACGTCCTGACTTTC. Translated, it gives CASSPAASGANVLTF.

Concerning this clonotype: Just one base apart from a much larger clone, this may be a read error. The chain employs TRBV5-1 and TRBJ1-1; no clear D. CDR1 and CDR2 from the germline V gene are SGHRS and YFSETQ. This CDR3 has 13 amino acids. CDR3 amino acids: CTSSLVGHTEAFF. The CDR3 DNA reads TGCACCAGCAGCTTGGTGGGCCACACTGAAGCTTTCTTT.